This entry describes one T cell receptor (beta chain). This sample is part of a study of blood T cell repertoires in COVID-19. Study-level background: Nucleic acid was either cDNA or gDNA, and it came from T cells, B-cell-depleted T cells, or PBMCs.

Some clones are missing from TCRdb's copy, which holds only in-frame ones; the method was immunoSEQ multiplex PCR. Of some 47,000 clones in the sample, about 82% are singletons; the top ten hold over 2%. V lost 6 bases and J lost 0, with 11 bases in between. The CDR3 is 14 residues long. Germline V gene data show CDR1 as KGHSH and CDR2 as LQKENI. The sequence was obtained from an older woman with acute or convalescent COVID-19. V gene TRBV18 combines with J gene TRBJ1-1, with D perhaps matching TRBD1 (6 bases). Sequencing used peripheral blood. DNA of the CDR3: TGTGCCAGCTCTCTAAGGACAGTGAACACTGAAGCTTTCTTT. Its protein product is CASSLRTVNTEAFF.